Shown below are 32 T cell receptor beta chains from a single sample sequenced in a study of T-cell reconstitution after alpha-beta-depleted transplantation in children. The authors prepared the TCRbeta library with unique molecular identifiers. TCRdb itself ran the PCR reads through MiXCR, one entry per CDR3 protein. The sample contains about 600,000 distinct CDR3 sequences, approximately 10% of which appear only once. The source material was PBMCs from the stem cell graft donor, sampled from the stem cell graft. The receptors shown here come from a human donor who donated a stem cell graft to a child with acute myeloid leukemia.

V is TRBV6-4 and J is TRBJ2-3; TRBD2 might be the D (5 bases). Between the trimmed V and J ends, which lost 5 bases and 0 bases, there was a span of 15 bases. The CDR3 has 16 residues. CDR1 is MRHNA, CDR2 SNTAGT, per germline. The CDR3, as DNA: TGTGCCAGCAGTCTACTATCTACGGGAAGCACAGATACGCAGTATTTT. Its translation: CASSLLSTGSTDTQYF.

There are many counts of this clonotype. The CDR3, as DNA: TGTGCCATCAGTGAGACTGGGAGTTCTAGCACAGATACGCAGTATTTT. As protein: CAISETGSSSTDTQYF. The rearrangement uses TRBV10-3 and TRBJ2-3, with TRBD2 as a possible D gene (5 bases). Germline V gene data show CDR1 as ENHRY and CDR2 as SYGVKD. V lost 2 bases and J 0 bases, leaving 12 bases between the germline ends. This CDR3 comprises 16 residues.

This clonotype appeared a few times. J is TRBJ2-1 and V is TRBV12-3 or TRBV12-4; the D gene is possibly TRBD2 (5 bases). Trimming removed 4 bases at V and 3 bases at J, with 13 bases between. The CDR3 loop spans 15 amino acids. For the CDR3, the DNA is TGTGCCAGCAGTTCTTCAGCGGATGGCTACAATGAGCAGTTCTTC. Encoded protein: CASSSSADGYNEQFF.

The chain links TRBV7-2 to TRBJ1-1; TRBD1 matches 9 bases. V was pared by 5 bases and J by 8 bases, with 6 bases of the junction left unmatched. From germline, CDR1 is SGHTA and CDR2 FQGNSA. This CDR3 is 13 amino acids long. This CDR3 reads CASSKQGALEAFF. CDR3 coding DNA: TGTGCCAGCAGCAAACAGGGGGCGTTGGAAGCTTTCTTT.

This clonotype was recorded at least ten times. The V gene is TRBV5-1, the J gene TRBJ2-1; TRBD1 matches 9 bases. The germline CDR1 and CDR2 sequences are SGHRS and YFSETQ. The CDR3 covers 15 residues. Germline trimming cut 4 bases from V and 5 bases from J; bases unmatched to any gene: 7. CDR3 DNA: TGCGCCAGCAGCCCAGCGGACAGGGGCCACAATGAGCAGTTCTTC. It is translated as CASSPADRGHNEQFF. The full variable domain, in which reference TRBV5-1 and TRBJ2-1 provide the parts outside the CDR3, is KAGVTQTPRYLIKTRGQQVTLSCSPISGHRSVSWYQQTPGQGLQFLFEYFSETQRNKGNFPGRFSGRQFSNSRSEMNVSTLELGDSALYLCASSPADRGHNEQFFGPGTRLTVL.

This clonotype was found a few times. The genes are TRBV2 and TRBJ2-5; possible D gene TRBD2, 6 bases. Germline-derived CDR1 and CDR2 are SNHLY and FYNNEI. Trimming took 2 bases from V and 1 from J, leaving 11 bases between them. The CDR3 is 15 amino acids. CDR3 region: CASSERGRGQETQYF. In DNA form, the CDR3 reads TGTGCCAGCAGTGAACGGGGGAGAGGCCAAGAGACCCAGTACTTC.

This clonotype was seen more than once but under ten times. This chain joins TRBV12-3 or TRBV12-4 and TRBJ2-7, with 7 bases matching TRBD2. V shed 5 bases, J shed 2 bases, and the junction held 6 bases outside the gene matches. The CDR3 is 14 amino acids. The CDR3, as DNA: TGTGCCAGCAGTCCCCGGGACTATACCTACGAGCAGTACTTC. Translating it yields CASSPRDYTYEQYF.

The chain combines TRBV25-1 with TRBJ2-7; no firm D call. V was shortened by 1 base and J by 4 bases, with 8 bases between the two germline ends. The CDR3 covers 13 residues. CDR1 is MGHDK and CDR2 is SYGVNS in the germline V gene. In DNA form, the CDR3 reads TGTGCCAGCAGTGAATTCGACGATTACGAGCAGTACTTC. Translating gives CASSEFDDYEQYF.

This clonotype was observed a handful of times. The CDR3 nucleotides are TGCAGCTATCAATGGGGACTAGCCAATGAGCAGTTCTTC. It encodes CSYQWGLANEQFF. The V call is TRBV29-1, the J call TRBJ2-1, with 9 positions matching TRBD2. The germline V gene has CDR1 SQVTM and CDR2 ANQGSEA. CDR3 length: 13 amino acids. The J segment lost 6 bases and the V segment lost 8 bases, leaving 8 bases of the junction unmatched.

The rearrangement uses TRBV20-1 and TRBJ2-5; TRBD2 matches 8 bases. CDR3 length: 12 amino acids. Germline V gene sequence: CDR1 DFQATT, CDR2 SNEGSKA (reference sequence). The V gene end was trimmed by 6 bases and the J gene end by 3 bases; junction bases not matched to a gene: 3. The CDR3 reads CSAKLAEETQYF. CDR3 DNA sequence: TGCAGTGCGAAACTAGCGGAAGAGACCCAGTACTTC.

This clonotype was observed a few times. The chain employs TRBV20-1 and TRBJ2-7; possible D gene TRBD2, 6 bases. The V end lost 7 bases, the J end lost 0 bases, and 13 bases lay between the germline ends. Germline CDR1 and CDR2: DFQATT and SNEGSKA (reference sequence). The length of the CDR3 is 13 residues. This chain's CDR3 is CSGRTTPSYEQYF. CDR3 DNA sequence: TGCAGTGGTCGGACTACTCCCTCCTACGAGCAGTACTTC.

There are a few counts of this clonotype. This chain links TRBV7-6 with TRBJ1-3, with D uncertain. The V end was cut by 1 base, the J end by 0 bases, with 13 bases between. Germline CDR1 SGHVS, CDR2 FNYEAQ. This CDR3 is 17 amino acids long. The CDR3, as DNA: TGTGCCAGCAGCTTAGGGTCGGACCCGAACTCTGGAAACACCATATATTTT. The encoded protein is CASSLGSDPNSGNTIYF.

This clonotype was seen a few times. The V and J genes are TRBV10-3 and TRBJ2-7; 13 nucleotides match TRBD2. Germline loops: CDR1 ENHRY, CDR2 SYGVKD. The CDR3 covers 16 residues. The V gene end was trimmed by 5 bases and the J gene end by 5 bases; junction bases not matched to a gene: 9. This CDR3 is CAISSLLAGGPNEQYF. DNA for the CDR3: TGTGCCATCAGTTCTCTACTAGCGGGAGGGCCGAACGAGCAGTACTTC.

The rearrangement links TRBV28 to TRBJ2-3; 7 positions agree with TRBD2. The CDR3 totals 16 residues. Germline trimming cut 7 bases from V and 1 base from J; bases unmatched to any gene: 11. The V gene's germline CDR1 is MDHEN and CDR2 SYDVKM. The CDR3 spells CASTWGGSGRTDTQYF. The CDR3 nucleotides are TGTGCCAGCACCTGGGGAGGGAGTGGCCGCACAGATACGCAGTATTTT.

This clonotype has just a few counts. DNA for the CDR3: TGCAGTGCACAAGCTCCCGGGACCCATGAGCAGTTCTTC. It yields the protein CSAQAPGTHEQFF. The V call is TRBV20-1, the J call TRBJ2-1; tentatively, D is TRBD1 or TRBD2 (5 bases each). The CDR3 is 13 residues long. V dropped 6 bases and J dropped 8 bases, with 17 bases sitting between them. From germline, CDR1 is DFQATT and CDR2 SNEGSKA (reference sequence).

This clonotype has ten or more counts. This chain joins TRBV30 and TRBJ2-2, with D possibly matching TRBD1 (6 bases). V lost 5 bases, J lost 1 base, and 17 bases lay in between. CDR1 is GTSNPN, CDR2 SVGIG, per germline (reference sequence). This CDR3 is built from 16 residues. The CDR3 nucleotides read TGTGCCTGGGAGTGGGGGCGGCGACGGAACACCGGGGAGCTGTTTTTT. Its translation is CAWEWGRRRNTGELFF.

The chain employs TRBV7-3 and TRBJ2-7, with a tentative D call TRBD2 (5 bases). This CDR3 is built from 13 residues. Looked up from germline, CDR1 is SGHTA and CDR2 is FQGTGA. Between the trimmed V and J ends, which lost 0 bases and 4 bases, there was a span of 7 bases. The CDR3 region is CASSLTEGYEQYF. The CDR3 nucleotides read TGTGCCAGCAGCTTAACTGAGGGATACGAGCAGTACTTC.

In its sample, this clonotype was seen many times. V gene TRBV5-1 combines with J gene TRBJ2-3, with 13 bases matching TRBD2. From germline, CDR1 is SGHRS and CDR2 YFSETQ. The CDR3 runs 15 residues. V dropped 4 bases and J dropped 6; count of bases not matched to a gene: 5. The chain's CDR3 is CASSPGLAGEDTQYF. As DNA, the CDR3 is TGCGCCAGCAGCCCCGGACTAGCGGGAGAGGATACGCAGTATTTT.

The rearrangement uses TRBV18 and TRBJ2-2, with a tentative D call TRBD1 (6 bases). The CDR3 runs 16 residues. Between the trimmed V and J ends, which lost 3 bases and 0 bases, there was a span of 11 bases. CDR1 KGHSH and CDR2 LQKENI come from the germline V gene. CDR3 sequence: CASSPVKGANTGELFF. The CDR3 coding sequence is TGTGCCAGCTCACCGGTGAAGGGGGCGAACACCGGGGAGCTGTTTTTT.

This clonotype was picked up a small number of times. The chain recombines TRBV6-2 or TRBV6-3 with TRBJ2-7; 14 bases match TRBD2. The CDR3 contains 15 residues. Looked up from germline, CDR1 is MNHEY and CDR2 is SVGEGT. The trim removed 6 bases at V and 6 bases at J, leaving 7 bases unmatched. CDR3 sequence: CASRGTSGSFGEQYF. In DNA form, the CDR3 reads TGTGCCAGCAGAGGGACTAGCGGGAGTTTTGGCGAGCAGTACTTC.

The gene calls are TRBV6-2 or TRBV6-3 and TRBJ2-1; TRBD2 matches 12 bases. Unmatched junction bases numbered 4, after V lost 7 bases and J lost 9 bases. The CDR3 is made up of 13 amino acids. Germline V gives CDR1 MNHEY, CDR2 SVGEGT. The DNA of the CDR3 is TGTGCCAGCACTCTGACTAGCGGGAGTGAGCAGTTCTTC. It yields the protein CASTLTSGSEQFF.

This chain connects TRBV7-8 to TRBJ2-7; 8 bases match TRBD2. Germline CDR1 and CDR2: SGHVS and FQNEAQ. The CDR3 sequence is 15 residues long. V was pared by 3 bases and J by 6 bases, with 10 bases of the junction left unmatched. The CDR3 DNA follows: TGTGCCAGCAGCTTTGTTGGGACTAGAGCGTCCGAGCAGTACTTC. This gives the protein CASSFVGTRASEQYF.

At least ten counts were recorded for this clonotype. The gene calls are TRBV20-1 and TRBJ2-1; 8 bases match TRBD2. Germline loops: CDR1 DFQATT, CDR2 SNEGSKA (reference sequence). V gave up 3 bases and J gave up 4 bases; unmatched junction bases: 11. This CDR3 spans 16 amino acids. CDR3 region: CSARGTGGPRYNEQFF. As DNA, the CDR3 is TGCAGTGCTAGGGGTACGGGAGGGCCCAGGTACAATGAGCAGTTCTTC.

This clonotype was found many times. The V gene is TRBV9, the J gene TRBJ2-1, with D tentatively TRBD1 or TRBD2 (5 bases each). The CDR3 has 12 amino acids. V was shortened by 0 bases and J by 10 bases, with 8 bases between the two germline ends. Germline values: CDR1 SGDLS, CDR2 YYNGEE. CDR3 sequence (DNA): TGTGCCAGCAGCGTAGTTTGGGGGGAGCAGTTCTTC. It translates to CASSVVWGEQFF.

The rearrangement joins TRBV3-1 to TRBJ2-7, with 7 positions matching TRBD2. The CDR3 has 15 residues. V dropped 5 bases and J dropped 6; count of bases not matched to a gene: 13. From germline, CDR1 is LGHDT and CDR2 YNNKEL (reference sequence). This CDR3 is CASSSSREGRAEQYF. DNA for the CDR3: TGTGCCAGCAGCTCCTCCCGAGAGGGGAGGGCCGAGCAGTACTTC.

A few counts support this clonotype. The chain joins TRBV20-1 to TRBJ2-7; D call uncertain. This CDR3 spans 13 amino acids. The ends were cut back, 3 bases at V and 6 bases at J, with 15 bases in the middle. Per germline, CDR1 DFQATT and CDR2 SNEGSKA (reference sequence). The CDR3 reads CSASQGIRSEQYF. The CDR3 DNA follows: TGCAGTGCTAGTCAAGGGATAAGGAGCGAGCAGTACTTC.

This clonotype appeared a few times. V usage is TRBV5-1 and J usage is TRBJ2-7; D remains unclear. Trimming took off 7 bases at V and 1 base at J, with 12 bases between the two ends. Germline assignment: CDR1 SGHRS and CDR2 YFSETQ. This CDR3 spans 13 amino acids. The CDR3 here is CASGQTGSYEQYF. For the CDR3, the DNA is TGCGCCAGCGGCCAGACGGGTTCCTACGAGCAGTACTTC.

This clonotype showed up many times. J is TRBJ1-2 and V is TRBV11-2; D unresolved. Trimming removed 1 base from V and 1 base from J, with 7 bases in between. Germline V gives CDR1 SGHAT, CDR2 FQNNGV. The CDR3 has 14 residues. The CDR3 here is CASSLGSSNYGYTF. The CDR3 coding sequence is TGTGCCAGCAGCTTAGGGTCCAGTAACTATGGCTACACCTTC. The full variable domain, its missing parts supplied by reference TRBV11-2 and TRBJ1-2, is EAGVAQSPRYKIIEKRQSVAFWCNPISGHATLYWYQQILGQGPKLLIQFQNNGVVDDSQLPKDRFSAERLKGVDSTLKIQPAKLEDSAVYLCASSLGSSNYGYTFGSGTRLTVV.

The chain couples TRBV29-1 to TRBJ2-3; D remains ambiguous. This CDR3 spans 10 amino acids. The V end lost 7 bases, the J end lost 8 bases, and 10 bases lay between the germline ends. In germline, CDR1 is SQVTM, CDR2 ANQGSEA. The CDR3 loop reads CSAGWGTQYF. CDR3 DNA sequence: TGCAGCGCCGGCTGGGGTACGCAGTATTTT.

Of note for this clonotype: One end of the junction is discordant with germline, which a read error may explain. The rearrangement links TRBV27 to TRBJ2-1; tentatively, D is TRBD1 (6 bases). From germline, CDR1 is MNHEY and CDR2 SMNVEV (reference sequence). This CDR3 has 18 amino acids. The chain's CDR3 is CAGSFLGAPGQDYNEQFF. In DNA form, the CDR3 reads TGTGCCGGCAGTTTCTTGGGAGCTCCGGGACAAGACTACAATGAGCAGTTCTTC.

The V call is TRBV29-1, the J call TRBJ2-7, with D maybe TRBD2 (6 bases). This CDR3 region has 14 residues. Germline CDR1 and CDR2: SQVTM and ANQGSEA. Between the trimmed V and J ends, which lost 5 bases and 2 bases, there was a span of 16 bases. The CDR3 DNA reads as TGCAGCGTTCAGCCCTCGGGGGTTCCCTACGAGCAGTACTTC. This encodes CSVQPSGVPYEQYF.

The rearrangement uses TRBV14 and TRBJ2-1, with TRBD2 matching 7 bases. CDR1 and CDR2 (germline): SGHDN, FVKESK. Losses at the gene ends were 1 base for V and 7 bases for J; bases not matched to a gene: 7. The CDR3 is made up of 15 amino acids. CDR3 residues: CASSQGTGLRNEQFF. The CDR3, as DNA: TGTGCCAGCAGCCAAGGGACGGGACTAAGGAATGAGCAGTTCTTC.